The 32 T cell receptor beta chains reported below all come from one sample, sequenced in a study of T cells in Graves' hyperthyroidism and ophthalmopathy (dated by TCRdb to about 2019). Libraries were built with multiplex PCR. The data were produced on an Illumina HiSeq 2000. TCR beta CDR3 regions were amplified from RNA transcripts. A first-round RT-PCR of the TCR CDR3 used the HTBI primer set with the Qiagen OneStep RT-PCR kit. Using fastp at Q25 and MiXCR, TCRdb reprocessed the public reads and kept productive beta chains. A single entry per CDR3 protein holds the most common genes and DNA from its merged rows. This sample has approximately 530,000 distinct CDR3 sequences in its table, and around 20% of those were observed once. About half of the sample belongs to the ten largest clones. Sequenced: blood. The receptors derive from a man between 35 and 55 years old with Graves' ophthalmopathy.

The gene calls are TRBV5-1 and TRBJ2-3; D possibly corresponds to TRBD2 (5 bases). Germline CDR1 SGHRS, CDR2 YFSETQ. The CDR3 is 14 amino acids. Trimming shortened V by 3 bases and J by 3 bases, and 11 bases separated the two germline ends. CDR3 nucleotides: TGCGCCAGCAGCTCCGGGGAGTTGACAGATACGCAGTATTTT. This gives the protein CASSSGELTDTQYF.

In this sample, this clonotype turned up many times. This chain links TRBV5-1 with TRBJ1-1, with 9 bases fitting TRBD1. Per germline, CDR1 SGHRS and CDR2 YFSETQ. This CDR3 comprises 14 residues. Germline trimming cut 5 bases from V and 1 base from J; bases unmatched to any gene: 3. As DNA, the CDR3 is TGCGCCAGCAGAGGACAGGGGACGAACACTGAAGCTTTCTTT. It translates to CASRGQGTNTEAFF.

V usage is TRBV5-1 and J usage is TRBJ2-1; D remains unclear. Per the germline V gene, CDR1 is SGHRS and CDR2 is YFSETQ. Trimming took 3 bases from V and 9 from J, leaving 19 bases between them. The CDR3 consists of 15 residues. The CDR3 DNA sequence: TGCGCCAGCAGCTGGACCGCGACCCCCCTGGGTGAGCAGTTCTTC. The encoded protein is CASSWTATPLGEQFF.

This clonotype came up many times. This chain connects TRBV30 to TRBJ2-7, with D uncertain. This CDR3 spans 12 amino acids. V was pared by 3 bases and J by 4 bases, with 10 bases between. The germline V gene encodes CDR1 GTSNPN and CDR2 SVGIG (reference sequence). Here the CDR3 DNA reads TGTGCCTGGAGCGCCCAGAATTACGAGCAGTACTTC. It encodes CAWSAQNYEQYF.

The chain recombines TRBV6-1 with TRBJ2-1; D possibly corresponds to TRBD2 (7 bases). Germline CDR1 reads MNHNS; CDR2 reads SASEGT. The length of the CDR3 is 15 residues. Trimming pared 10 bases from V and 10 bases from J, leaving 26 bases between. CDR3 loop: CATTQRGAVLGEQFF. CDR3 DNA sequence: TGTGCCACCACCCAACGGGGGGCGGTATTAGGGGAGCAGTTCTTC.

V usage is TRBV9 and J usage is TRBJ2-5; possible D gene TRBD2, 6 bases. With 0 bases removed from V and 4 bases from J, the gap between germline ends came to 10 bases. CDR1 and CDR2 (germline): SGDLS, YYNGEE. The CDR3 runs to 14 residues. The CDR3 bases are TGTGCCAGCAGCGTAGGTGCGGGAATAGAGACCCAGTACTTC. Protein product: CASSVGAGIETQYF. Variable domain in full (rest from reference TRBV9 and TRBJ2-5): DSGVTQTPKHLITATGQRVTLRCSPRSGDLSVYWYQQSLDQGLQFLIQYYNGEERAKGNILERFSAQQFPDLHSELNLSSLELGDSALYFCASSVGAGIETQYFGPGTRLLVL.

The rearrangement uses TRBV6-1 and TRBJ2-7; unclear D gene. V was pared by 5 bases and J by 5 bases, with 10 bases between. CDR3 length equals 12 residues. CDR1 and CDR2 from the germline V gene are MNHNS and SASEGT. The CDR3 nucleotides are TGTGCCAGCAGTCAGTGGTCGGACGAGCAGTACTTC. This gives the protein CASSQWSDEQYF.

J is TRBJ2-1 and V is TRBV20-1; 7 positions match TRBD2. The CDR3 runs 12 residues. J lost 8 bases, V lost 6 bases, and 7 bases had no gene match. Germline lookup yields CDR1 DFQATT and CDR2 SNEGSKA (reference sequence). CDR3 coding DNA: TGCAGTGCAGCGGATGGGAGGGATGAGCAGTTCTTC. This codes for CSAADGRDEQFF.

This clonotype was seen repeatedly, ten times or more. The chain combines TRBV5-1 with TRBJ2-2; D is unclear. V lost 4 bases to trimming and J lost 4 bases, with 8 bases between them. This CDR3 region has 13 residues. In germline, CDR1 is SGHRS, CDR2 YFSETQ. DNA for the CDR3: TGCGCCAGCAGCCGGCAGTTCACCGGGGAGCTGTTTTTT. Translation: CASSRQFTGELFF.

This clonotype appeared a few times. The chain has TRBV10-3 and TRBJ2-3; TRBD2 matches at 8 bases. CDR3 length equals 15 residues. J lost 0 bases, V lost 3 bases, and 2 bases had no gene match. Germline V gene sequence: CDR1 ENHRY, CDR2 SYGVKD. The CDR3 loop is CAISEGGGSTDTQYF. The DNA of the CDR3 is TGTGCCATCAGTGAAGGCGGGGGGAGCACAGATACGCAGTATTTT.

The chain is built from TRBV5-1 and TRBJ2-2; no definite D call. Trimming shortened V by 0 bases and J by 4 bases, and 13 bases separated the two germline ends. This CDR3 contains 16 residues. Germline CDR1 reads SGHRS; CDR2 reads YFSETQ. In nucleotides, the CDR3 is TGCGCCAGCAGCTTGGACGGACGTGCAGGCACCGGGGAGCTGTTTTTT. Residues: CASSLDGRAGTGELFF.

This clonotype was seen ten or more times. The chain employs TRBV5-1 and TRBJ2-7; 10 bases are a match to TRBD2. Germline V gives CDR1 SGHRS, CDR2 YFSETQ. The CDR3 length is 16 residues. Germline trimming cut 0 bases from V and 2 bases from J; bases unmatched to any gene: 5. CDR3 sequence reads: CASSLDPSGGTYEQYF. CDR3 DNA: TGCGCCAGCAGCTTGGATCCTAGCGGGGGCACCTACGAGCAGTACTTC.

The rearrangement links TRBV2 to TRBJ2-7; D perhaps matches TRBD1 (6 bases). The CDR3 is made up of 14 amino acids. From germline, CDR1 is SNHLY and CDR2 FYNNEI. V lost 7 bases to trimming and J lost 3 bases, with 16 bases between them. The CDR3 is CASIMDSVVYEQYF. DNA for the CDR3: TGTGCCAGCATTATGGACAGTGTAGTCTACGAGCAGTACTTC.

This clonotype was found many times. The chain employs TRBV11-2 and TRBJ2-1, with a tentative D call TRBD2 (6 bases). Germline V gene sequence: CDR1 SGHAT, CDR2 FQNNGV. CDR3 length: 15 residues. With 3 bases removed from V and 9 bases from J, the gap between germline ends came to 18 bases. CDR3 in DNA: TGTGCCAGCAGCTTGGGGGGACTCCCCGGAGGTGAGCAGTTCTTC. This encodes CASSLGGLPGGEQFF. Full variable domain (outside the CDR3, taken from reference TRBV11-2 and TRBJ2-1): EAGVAQSPRYKIIEKRQSVAFWCNPISGHATLYWYQQILGQGPKLLIQFQNNGVVDDSQLPKDRFSAERLKGVDSTLKIQPAKLEDSAVYLCASSLGGLPGGEQFFGPGTRLTVL.

The chain recombines TRBV5-6 with TRBJ2-7; 7 bases line up with TRBD1. The CDR3 contains 17 residues. Germline loops: CDR1 SGHDT, CDR2 YYEEEE. J gave up 5 bases and V 4 bases, and 18 bases lay outside the gene matches. CDR3 amino acids: CASSSIKDRRPGDEQYF. The CDR3 DNA reads as TGTGCCAGCAGCAGCATTAAGGACAGGAGGCCAGGGGACGAGCAGTACTTC.

The chain combines TRBV28 with TRBJ1-4, with a weak D call TRBD1 (5 bases). The CDR3 runs to 14 residues. CDR1 and CDR2 (germline): MDHEN, SYDVKM. The V end lost 6 bases, the J end lost 3 bases, and 11 bases lay between the germline ends. The CDR3 DNA follows: TGTGCCAGCAGCCTCATGGGGCCTAATGAAAAACTGTTTTTT. It translates to CASSLMGPNEKLFF.

This clonotype was counted ten times or more. The CDR3 bases are TGTGCCAGCAGCCCCTGGTCGGACAGGTCCTACGAGCAGTACTTC. Its protein product is CASSPWSDRSYEQYF. The rearrangement links TRBV7-9 to TRBJ2-7, with 7 bases matching TRBD1. CDR1 and CDR2 (germline): SEHNR, FQNEAQ (reference sequence). V dropped 5 bases and J dropped 1; count of bases not matched to a gene: 8. The CDR3 totals 15 residues.

CDR3 DNA sequence: TGTGCCAGCAGTGATAGGGTCTCCCGGGACATTCAGTACTTC. Translating gives CASSDRVSRDIQYF. The chain carries TRBV25-1 and TRBJ2-4; D is uncertain. This CDR3 contains 14 residues. Germline V lookup: CDR1 MGHDK, CDR2 SYGVNS. V lost 3 bases, J lost 8 bases, and 14 bases lay in between.

This clonotype was found many times. The chain employs TRBV5-6 and TRBJ1-2; 11 positions match TRBD1. V trimming: 3 bases; J trimming: 10 bases; junction bases outside the gene matches: 11. Germline V CDR1 and CDR2: SGHDT, YYEEEE. The CDR3 consists of 15 residues. The CDR3 protein is CASSSTWTGGEDYTF. As DNA, the CDR3 is TGTGCCAGCAGCTCAACCTGGACAGGGGGCGAGGACTACACCTTC.

This clonotype was detected a few times. This sequence joins TRBV27 and TRBJ2-5; 13 positions agree with TRBD2. This CDR3 spans 16 amino acids. Per the germline V gene, CDR1 is MNHEY and CDR2 is SMNVEV (reference sequence). After removal of 5 bases from V and 2 bases from J, the junction contained 5 bases not matched to a gene. The CDR3 nucleotides read TGTGCCAGCAGTCCTGGGACTAGCGGGACACAAGAGACCCAGTACTTC. It yields the protein CASSPGTSGTQETQYF.

J is TRBJ1-5 and V is TRBV18; D unresolved. This CDR3 comprises 12 residues. The germline CDR1 and CDR2 sequences are KGHSH and LQKENI. The V end lost 3 bases, the J end lost 9 bases, and 9 bases lay between the germline ends. The CDR3 DNA reads TGTGCCAGCTCACCGACCGATCGGCCCCAGCATTTT. It yields the protein CASSPTDRPQHF.

V is TRBV13 and J is TRBJ1-1, with D hard to call. This CDR3 is built from 14 residues. Trimming shortened V by 4 bases and J by 1 base, and 10 bases separated the two germline ends. The germline CDR1 and CDR2 sequences are PRHDT and FYEKMQ (reference sequence). CDR3: CASSSQIKNTEAFF. In DNA form, the CDR3 reads TGTGCCAGCAGCTCACAAATTAAGAACACTGAAGCTTTCTTT.

V usage is TRBV29-1 and J usage is TRBJ1-1, with unresolved D. Germline CDR1 reads SQVTM; CDR2 reads ANQGSEA. The CDR3 totals 10 residues. The CDR3 spells CGAGGREAFF. CDR3 coding DNA: TGCGGCGCTGGAGGGAGGGAAGCTTTCTTT.

This clonotype was seen more than once but under ten times. V usage is TRBV20-1 and J usage is TRBJ2-4; 10 bases match TRBD2. From germline, CDR1 is DFQATT and CDR2 SNEGSKA (reference sequence). V trimming: 6 bases; J trimming: 8 bases; junction bases outside the gene matches: 10. The CDR3 sequence is 14 residues long. This CDR3 reads CSALISGGVDIQYF. The CDR3 DNA follows: TGCAGTGCCTTAATCAGCGGGGGGGTAGACATTCAGTACTTC.

This clonotype was picked up many times. This chain connects TRBV11-2 to TRBJ2-7; the D gene is possibly TRBD2 (6 bases). Germline assignment: CDR1 SGHAT and CDR2 FQNNGV. The CDR3 has 14 amino acids. V shed 3 bases and J shed 4 bases, with 13 bases lying between them. The CDR3 DNA reads TGTGCCAGCAGCTTCCCAACTAGCACATACGAGCAGTACTTC. It encodes CASSFPTSTYEQYF.

The chain combines TRBV10-3 with TRBJ2-1; possibly TRBD2 for D (5 bases). Germline CDR1 reads ENHRY; CDR2 reads SYGVKD. This CDR3 contains 15 residues. V was shortened by 8 bases and J by 0 bases, with 14 bases between the two germline ends. CDR3 protein: CAISLANSSYNEQFF. The CDR3 region has the DNA TGTGCCATCTCCCTAGCAAATAGCTCCTACAATGAGCAGTTCTTC.

The J gene is TRBJ2-3, the V gene TRBV20-1, with TRBD1 matching over 9 bases. CDR1 and CDR2 (germline): DFQATT, SNEGSKA (reference sequence). The J segment lost 6 bases and the V segment lost 6 bases, leaving 13 bases of the junction unmatched. This CDR3 contains 15 residues. The CDR3 spells CSARPRDREYDTQYF. Here the CDR3 DNA reads TGCAGTGCACGACCTCGGGACAGGGAATATGATACGCAGTATTTT.

This clonotype has ten or more counts. The chain employs TRBV7-9 and TRBJ2-5; 15 bases are a match to TRBD2. Trimming took 5 bases from V and 0 from J; bases not matched to a gene: 4. CDR1 is SEHNR and CDR2 is FQNEAQ in the germline V gene (reference sequence). CDR3 size: 17 residues. The CDR3 coding sequence is TGTGCCAGCAGCCCCGGGACTAGCGGGAGGAACCAAGAGACCCAGTACTTC. This sequence encodes CASSPGTSGRNQETQYF.

The chain combines TRBV5-1 with TRBJ2-1; D tentatively fits TRBD1 or TRBD2 (5 bases each). The V gene's germline CDR1 is SGHRS and CDR2 YFSETQ. V was trimmed by 0 bases and J by 4 bases, leaving 11 bases between them. The CDR3 consists of 15 residues. CDR3 sequence (DNA): TGCGCCAGCAGCTTGGGGGGACCTAGATACAATGAGCAGTTCTTC. Its translation is CASSLGGPRYNEQFF.

This clonotype was observed a few times. The J gene is TRBJ2-3, the V gene TRBV18, with a possible D match to TRBD1 (6 bases). The V end was cut by 6 bases, the J end by 0 bases, with 10 bases between. The CDR3 is 14 residues long. CDR1 is KGHSH, CDR2 LQKENI, per germline. The CDR3 nucleotides are TGTGCCAGCTCGTCAGGGGCTAGCACAGATACGCAGTATTTT. Translated: CASSSGASTDTQYF. Together with reference TRBV18 and TRBJ2-3, the CDR3 gives the full variable domain: NAGVMQNPRHLVRRRGQEARLRCSPMKGHSHVYWYRQLPEEGLKFMVYLQKENIIDESGMPKERFSAEFPKEGPSILRIQQVVRGDSAAYFCASSSGASTDTQYFGPGTRLTVL.

This clonotype occurred many times. The gene calls are TRBV2 and TRBJ2-5, with a possible D match to TRBD1 (6 bases). This CDR3 comprises 14 residues. Germline loops: CDR1 SNHLY, CDR2 FYNNEI. V was cut by 0 bases and J by 6 bases, with 11 bases left in between. The CDR3 region is CASSEAWGRKTQYF. Written as DNA, the CDR3 is TGTGCCAGCAGTGAAGCATGGGGGCGGAAGACCCAGTACTTC.

The chain uses TRBV20-1 and TRBJ1-4; a weak D match, TRBD1 (5 bases). The CDR3 is made up of 14 amino acids. V lost 0 bases and J lost 8, with 13 bases in between. Germline CDR1 and CDR2: DFQATT and SNEGSKA (reference sequence). The DNA of the CDR3 is TGCAGTGCTAGAGACAGGGTGACTGACGAAAAACTGTTTTTT. Amino acid sequence: CSARDRVTDEKLFF.